This T cell receptor (beta chain) was captured in a study of blood T cell repertoires in COVID-19. The overall study: The study drew acute and convalescent COVID-19 samples from the United States, Italy and Spain. T cells, B-cell-depleted T cells, or PBMCs supplied cDNA or gDNA.

Original handling: Amplifying reference gene primers gave estimates of nucleated cell counts. Here immunoSEQ multiplex PCR was the method, and the copy in TCRdb shows in-frame clones only, minus some. V, J and clone size are those of that table, while D and trimming were read from the DNA. The repertoire holds hundreds of thousands of clones, with around 83% as singletons. V was trimmed by 7 bases and J by 5 bases, leaving 11 bases between them. The CDR3 covers 11 residues. In germline, CDR1 is DFQATT, CDR2 SNEGSKA (reference sequence). The chain joins TRBV20-1 to TRBJ2-5; D possibly corresponds to TRBD2 (6 bases). Sample: peripheral blood. This receptor was obtained from a woman aged 45-60 years with acute or convalescent COVID-19. CDR3 sequence reads: CSVGRSETQYF. The CDR3 DNA sequence: TGCAGTGTGGGGAGGTCGGAGACCCAGTACTTC.